These T cell receptor beta chains were read from a single sample in a study of blood T cells in healthy people across ages. TCRdb analysed the 5' RACE reads with MiXCR anew, one entry per CDR3 protein. Among about 570,000 distinct CDR3 sequences, 25% to 30% were seen once, and the ten largest hold about 18%. The specimen was blood. Source of these receptors: a woman between 70 and 85 years old in good health. Each CDR3 is given with its conserved first and last residue. Each record gives: J gene, clone size, D gene, V gene, CDR3 protein, CDR3 DNA. The D gene is left open where the match is weak. Some rows have no size entry. The others give once, few or many, or a class for an expanded clone.

j_gene: TRBJ2-3; abundance: -; d_gene: -; v_gene: TRBV27; CDR3aa: CASSPGRRKGTDTQYF; CDR3nt: TGTGCCAGCAGTCCGGGACGGCGGAAGGGCACAGATACGCAGTATTTT
j_gene: TRBJ1-2; abundance: -; d_gene: -; v_gene: TRBV6-1; CDR3aa: CASTLGTSSYGYTF; CDR3nt: TGTGCCAGCACCCTAGGGACATCCTCCTATGGCTACACCTTC
j_gene: TRBJ1-1; abundance: few; d_gene: -; v_gene: TRBV5-1; CDR3aa: CASSLEPPNTEAFF; CDR3nt: TGCGCCAGCAGCTTGGAGCCCCCGAACACTGAAGCTTTCTTT
j_gene: TRBJ1-6; abundance: -; d_gene: -; v_gene: TRBV6-2/TRBV6-3; CDR3aa: CASSLGGPLHF; CDR3nt: TGTGCCAGCAGTTTAGGAGGACCCCTCCACTTT
j_gene: TRBJ2-2; abundance: -; d_gene: -; v_gene: TRBV20-1; CDR3aa: CSARDEANTGELFF; CDR3nt: TGCAGTGCTAGAGATGAGGCTAACACCGGGGAGCTGTTTTTT
j_gene: TRBJ1-4; abundance: few; d_gene: TRBD1; v_gene: TRBV20-1; CDR3aa: CSAPLEGAIEKLFF; CDR3nt: TGCAGTGCCCCCTTGGAGGGGGCGATTGAAAAACTGTTTTTT
j_gene: TRBJ2-7; abundance: -; d_gene: -; v_gene: TRBV7-2; CDR3aa: CASSLSGSTSYEQYF; CDR3nt: TGTGCCAGCAGCCTATCGGGATCTACTTCCTACGAGCAGTACTTC
j_gene: TRBJ2-1; abundance: few; d_gene: -; v_gene: TRBV4-2; CDR3aa: CASSQDAWGYNEQFF; CDR3nt: TGTGCCAGCAGCCAAGACGCCTGGGGTTACAATGAGCAGTTCTTC
j_gene: TRBJ2-4; abundance: few; d_gene: TRBD1; v_gene: TRBV3-1; CDR3aa: CASSQGTGQNIQYF; CDR3nt: TGTGCCAGCAGCCAAGGGACAGGGCAAAACATTCAGTACTTC
j_gene: TRBJ2-7; abundance: few; d_gene: -; v_gene: TRBV7-2; CDR3aa: CASSLNSGGSYEQYF; CDR3nt: TGTGCCAGCAGCTTAAACTCGGGCGGCAGCTACGAGCAGTACTTC
j_gene: TRBJ1-4; abundance: few; d_gene: TRBD1; v_gene: TRBV20-1; CDR3aa: CSADRDNEKLFF; CDR3nt: TGCAGTGCGGACAGGGATAATGAAAAACTGTTTTTT
j_gene: TRBJ2-5; abundance: few; d_gene: -; v_gene: TRBV5-6; CDR3aa: CASSWGRIQETQYF; CDR3nt: TGTGCCAGCAGCTGGGGACGAATTCAAGAGACCCAGTACTTC
j_gene: TRBJ2-4; abundance: -; d_gene: -; v_gene: TRBV7-2; CDR3aa: CASSDRPGLAKDIQYF; CDR3nt: TGTGCCAGCAGCGATCGTCCTGGGCTAGCCAAAGACATTCAGTACTTC
j_gene: TRBJ2-5; abundance: few; d_gene: TRBD2; v_gene: TRBV6-1; CDR3aa: CASSATSGGALSETQYF; CDR3nt: TGTGCCAGCAGTGCAACTAGCGGGGGGGCCTTGAGTGAGACCCAGTACTTC
j_gene: TRBJ2-7; abundance: -; d_gene: -; v_gene: TRBV6-5; CDR3aa: CASSGRKSYEQYF; CDR3nt: TGTGCCAGCAGCGGTAGGAAATCCTACGAGCAGTACTTC
j_gene: TRBJ1-1; abundance: -; d_gene: TRBD1; v_gene: TRBV12-3/TRBV12-4; CDR3aa: CASSPSTGGRTEAFF; CDR3nt: TGTGCCAGCAGTCCAAGTACAGGGGGCCGCACTGAAGCTTTCTTT
j_gene: TRBJ2-6; abundance: -; d_gene: -; v_gene: TRBV9; CDR3aa: CASSARLESGANVLTF; CDR3nt: TGTGCCAGCAGCGCCAGACTAGAATCCGGGGCCAACGTCCTGACTTTC
j_gene: TRBJ1-1; abundance: few; d_gene: -; v_gene: TRBV2; CDR3aa: CASSKGFGTEAFF; CDR3nt: TGTGCCAGCAGTAAGGGGTTCGGCACTGAAGCTTTCTTT
j_gene: TRBJ2-1; abundance: few; d_gene: -; v_gene: TRBV3-1; CDR3aa: CASSRVLFNEQFF; CDR3nt: TGTGCCAGCAGCCGGGTTTTATTCAATGAGCAGTTCTTC
j_gene: TRBJ1-4; abundance: few; d_gene: -; v_gene: TRBV20-1; CDR3aa: CSARDPGLGNEKLFF; CDR3nt: TGCAGTGCTAGAGATCCGGGACTGGGGAATGAAAAACTGTTTTTT
j_gene: TRBJ2-5; abundance: -; d_gene: TRBD2; v_gene: TRBV5-1; CDR3aa: CASSLGGTSAETQYF; CDR3nt: TGCGCCAGCAGCTTGGGAGGGACTAGCGCAGAGACCCAGTACTTC
j_gene: TRBJ1-4; abundance: -; d_gene: TRBD1; v_gene: TRBV10-3; CDR3aa: CASEQGLGEKLFF; CDR3nt: TGTGCCTCCGAACAGGGGCTTGGTGAAAAACTGTTTTTT
j_gene: TRBJ2-1; abundance: few; d_gene: TRBD2; v_gene: TRBV5-1; CDR3aa: CASSPGGGTRNEQFF; CDR3nt: TGCGCCAGCAGCCCCGGCGGGGGGACGCGCAATGAGCAGTTCTTC
j_gene: TRBJ2-7; abundance: -; d_gene: TRBD1; v_gene: TRBV6-6; CDR3aa: CARRSTGGADEQYF; CDR3nt: TGTGCCCGCAGATCAACAGGGGGCGCCGACGAGCAGTACTTC
j_gene: TRBJ2-5; abundance: many; d_gene: -; v_gene: TRBV20-1; CDR3aa: CSARDRRGGETQYF; CDR3nt: TGCAGTGCTAGAGATCGGAGGGGGGGAGAGACCCAGTACTTC
j_gene: TRBJ2-2; abundance: -; d_gene: -; v_gene: TRBV7-2; CDR3aa: CASSLVRAGRNTGELFF; CDR3nt: TGTGCCAGCAGCTTAGTCCGAGCAGGGAGAAACACCGGGGAGCTGTTTTTT
j_gene: TRBJ2-5; abundance: few; d_gene: TRBD2; v_gene: TRBV12-3/TRBV12-4; CDR3aa: CASSPGVAGGKETQYF; CDR3nt: TGTGCCAGCAGTCCCGGGGTAGCGGGGGGGAAAGAGACCCAGTACTTC
j_gene: TRBJ2-3; abundance: many; d_gene: -; v_gene: TRBV6-1; CDR3aa: CASRESPGGGDTQYF; CDR3nt: TGTGCCAGCAGAGAATCCCCGGGGGGCGGGGATACGCAGTATTTT
j_gene: TRBJ2-5; abundance: -; d_gene: -; v_gene: TRBV20-1; CDR3aa: CSAGVGRARVETQYF; CDR3nt: TGCAGTGCTGGGGTGGGCAGGGCACGGGTGGAGACCCAGTACTTC
j_gene: TRBJ2-7; abundance: few; d_gene: -; v_gene: TRBV6-5; CDR3aa: CASSSSDRFSYEQYF; CDR3nt: TGTGCCAGCAGTTCTTCCGACAGGTTCTCCTACGAGCAGTACTTC
j_gene: TRBJ1-5; abundance: few; d_gene: TRBD1; v_gene: TRBV7-2; CDR3aa: CASSLARGLDQPQHF; CDR3nt: TGTGCCAGCAGCTTAGCCAGGGGGCTCGATCAGCCCCAGCATTTT
j_gene: TRBJ2-5; abundance: -; d_gene: -; v_gene: TRBV7-2; CDR3aa: CASSLRGGEETQYF; CDR3nt: TGTGCCAGCAGCTTAAGGGGGGGGGAAGAGACCCAGTACTTC
j_gene: TRBJ2-7; abundance: -; d_gene: TRBD2; v_gene: TRBV7-3; CDR3aa: CASSGSGGAHNEQYF; CDR3nt: TGTGCCAGCAGTGGTAGCGGGGGGGCCCACAACGAGCAGTACTTC
j_gene: TRBJ1-1; abundance: few; d_gene: -; v_gene: TRBV20-1; CDR3aa: CSARDQNTEAFF; CDR3nt: TGCAGTGCTAGAGATCAGAACACTGAAGCTTTCTTT
j_gene: TRBJ2-1; abundance: few; d_gene: -; v_gene: TRBV5-1; CDR3aa: CASSLAGSLNNEQFF; CDR3nt: TGCGCCAGCAGCTTGGCCGGTAGCCTGAACAATGAGCAGTTCTTC
j_gene: TRBJ1-5; abundance: -; d_gene: -; v_gene: TRBV4-2; CDR3aa: CASSPRLFSNQPQHF; CDR3nt: TGTGCCAGCAGCCCCCGGCTTTTTAGCAATCAGCCCCAGCATTTT
j_gene: TRBJ1-2; abundance: few; d_gene: -; v_gene: TRBV7-2; CDR3aa: CASSPRASYLYGYTF; CDR3nt: TGTGCCAGCAGTCCACGGGCCTCTTACCTCTATGGCTACACCTTC
j_gene: TRBJ1-2; abundance: -; d_gene: -; v_gene: TRBV12-3/TRBV12-4; CDR3aa: CASSLTGQAWGYGYTF; CDR3nt: TGTGCCAGCAGTTTGACGGGACAAGCTTGGGGCTATGGCTACACCTTC
j_gene: TRBJ1-4; abundance: -; d_gene: TRBD1; v_gene: TRBV6-6; CDR3aa: CASSYSDRVREELFF; CDR3nt: TGTGCCAGCAGTTACTCGGACAGGGTTAGGGAAGAACTGTTTTTT
j_gene: TRBJ2-5; abundance: -; d_gene: TRBD1; v_gene: TRBV5-1; CDR3aa: CASRSGQLQETQYF; CDR3nt: TGCGCCAGCAGATCGGGACAGTTACAAGAGACCCAGTACTTC